The clone carrying this T cell receptor (beta chain) showed up many times. Its antigen is undetermined. For the second PCR, which ran for 7 to 11 cycles, a sample-barcoded 5' primer and a J-beta primer mix were used. Individual samples furnished no less than 3 million CDR3-containing paired-end reads apiece. A single record per CDR3 protein comes from TCRdb applying MiXCR to the 5' RACE reads. The top ten hold roughly 8.2% of the sample, which has about 1,500,000 distinct CDR3 sequences, 28% seen once. The sample originates from a study of blood T cells in healthy people across ages. Study-level results: Across the age range, TCR beta diversity per million T cells fell in a roughly linear way.

Per-sample PBMC isolation yielded at least 7 million cells. There were at least 6 micrograms of total RNA extracted from every sample. The sequencing sample was made of blood. This clonotype originated in a woman in her twenties or thirties in good health.

CDR3 amino acids: CASSDIGAKNIQYF. The CDR3 coding sequence is TGTGCCAGCAGTGACATAGGAGCCAAAAACATTCAGTACTTC. The chain recombines TRBV28 with TRBJ2-4, with D unresolved. The germline V gene has CDR1 MDHEN and CDR2 SYDVKM. The CDR3 covers 14 residues. V lost 5 bases to trimming and J lost 0 bases, with 8 bases between them.